The 24 T cell receptor beta chains reported below all come from one sample, sequenced in a study of neurological immune-mediated disorders. As to time point: technical triplicate 2. MiXCR, run by TCRdb on the 5' RACE reads, gives a single entry per CDR3 protein. Here the sample spans about 59,000 distinct CDR3 sequences, under 30% being singletons. Specimen: PBMCs. The receptors were sampled from a man aged 60 to 75 with HTLV-1-associated myelopathy (HAM/TSP).

The sample holds many counts of this clonotype. The CDR3 bases are TGTGCCACTAGGGGATCGAATGAAAAACTGTTTTTT. Encoded protein: CATRGSNEKLFF. The rearrangement uses TRBV12-3 or TRBV12-4 and TRBJ1-4, with D possibly matching TRBD1 (5 bases). V lost 10 bases, J lost 5 bases, and 11 bases lay in between. The CDR3 length is 12 residues.

There are many counts of this clonotype. V gene TRBV3-1 combines with J gene TRBJ2-1; TRBD2 matches 16 bases. CDR3 length: 20 amino acids. Losses at the gene ends were 6 bases for V and 6 bases for J; bases not matched to a gene: 17. Germline V CDR1 and CDR2: LGHDT, YNNKEL (reference sequence). CDR3 nucleotide sequence: TGTGCCAGCAGTCCGACCTCCGGGACCGGGACTAGCGGGAGGGGCAATGAGCAGTTCTTC. It is translated as CASSPTSGTGTSGRGNEQFF.

The V gene is TRBV5-6, the J gene TRBJ1-2; possibly TRBD1 for D (6 bases). Trimming stripped 4 bases from V and 4 bases from J, with 14 bases between. Germline CDR1 reads SGHDT; CDR2 reads YYEEEE. This CDR3 contains 14 residues. Here the CDR3 DNA reads TGTGCCAGCAGCGGATCAGGGGTAGGCTATGGCTACACCTTC. It is translated as CASSGSGVGYGYTF.

This clonotype was seen many times. V usage is TRBV24-1 and J usage is TRBJ2-1; D may be TRBD1 (7 bases). The CDR3 is made up of 16 amino acids. Germline lookup yields CDR1 KGHDR and CDR2 SFDVKD. V lost 4 bases and J 8 bases, leaving 20 bases between the germline ends. The CDR3 reads CATSEKTGEVWDEQFF. The CDR3 DNA follows: TGTGCCACCAGTGAAAAAACAGGGGAGGTTTGGGATGAGCAGTTCTTC.

This clonotype has a count of ten or more. The V call is TRBV5-6, the J call TRBJ1-1; 7 bases are shared with TRBD1. V gave up 5 bases and J gave up 0 bases; unmatched junction bases: 10. The CDR3 sequence is 16 residues long. Germline V gene sequence: CDR1 SGHDT, CDR2 YYEEEE. The CDR3 spells CASSWWDSQLNTEAFF. The CDR3 DNA is TGTGCCAGCAGTTGGTGGGACAGCCAGCTGAACACTGAAGCTTTCTTT.

This clonotype is classed as medium-sized. The chain combines TRBV29-1 with TRBJ2-1, with 8 bases that match TRBD1. Germline CDR1 and CDR2: SQVTM and ANQGSEA. Trimming at V came to 7 bases and at J to 7 bases, leaving 9 bases not matched to a gene. The CDR3 extends over 13 amino acids. The CDR3 loop reads CSADRGNRNEQFF. CDR3 DNA sequence: TGCAGCGCCGACAGGGGAAATAGAAATGAGCAGTTCTTC.

There are a few counts of this clonotype. J is TRBJ2-5 and V is TRBV6-2 or TRBV6-3; 9 bases align to TRBD1. V gave up 6 bases and J gave up 5 bases; unmatched junction bases: 7. Looked up from germline, CDR1 is MNHEY and CDR2 is SVGEGT. The CDR3 spans 14 residues. CDR3 DNA: TGTGCCAGCAGATCCTACAGGGGGCTTGAGACCCAGTACTTC. Its protein is CASRSYRGLETQYF.

The sample holds many counts of this clonotype. The gene calls are TRBV5-6 and TRBJ1-2; D unresolved. Germline V gene sequence: CDR1 SGHDT, CDR2 YYEEEE. The CDR3 runs to 14 residues. V dropped 4 bases and J dropped 2 bases, with 12 bases sitting between them. The CDR3 reads CASSDGRFNYGYTF. CDR3 nucleotides: TGTGCCAGCAGCGATGGACGGTTCAACTATGGCTACACCTTC.

The chain uses TRBV28 and TRBJ1-3; D ambiguous. CDR3 length equals 14 residues. The germline V gene encodes CDR1 MDHEN and CDR2 SYDVKM. V was cut by 2 bases and J by 1 base, with 6 bases left in between. The CDR3 region is CASSLEGSGNTIYF. The CDR3 region has the DNA TGTGCCAGCAGTTTAGAGGGATCTGGAAACACCATATATTTT.

This clonotype came up a few times. A clone one base away is much larger, so this may be a read error. This sequence joins TRBV20-1 and TRBJ2-1, with TRBD2 identical over 7 bases. CDR1 and CDR2 (germline): DFQATT, SNEGSKA (reference sequence). With 8 bases clipped from V and 9 bases from J, the junction kept 13 bases outside the gene matches. There are 13 residues in the CDR3. This CDR3 reads CSTPRSGEGEQFF. As DNA, the CDR3 is TGCAGTACTCCGAGGTCCGGGGAGGGTGAGCAGTTCTTC.

This clonotype was seen many times. This sequence joins TRBV29-1 and TRBJ1-2, with D uncertain. Trimming removed 0 bases at V and 4 bases at J, with 12 bases between. The CDR3 is 14 amino acids. Germline loops: CDR1 SQVTM, CDR2 ANQGSEA. CDR3 region: CSVEDRKDSYGYTF. The CDR3, as DNA: TGCAGCGTTGAAGATAGGAAGGACTCCTATGGCTACACCTTC. The full variable domain, with the rest looked up from reference TRBV29-1 and TRBJ1-2, is SAVISQKPSRDICQRGTSLTIQCQVDSQVTMMFWYRQQPGQSLTLIATANQGSEATYESGFVIDKFPISRPNLTFSTLTVSNMSPEDSSIYLCSVEDRKDSYGYTFGSGTRLTVV.

The chain employs TRBV20-1 and TRBJ2-5, with 9 bases matching TRBD2. The junction had 8 bases not matched to a gene; V was cut back by 5 bases and J by 4 bases. Germline CDR1 reads DFQATT; CDR2 reads SNEGSKA (reference sequence). The CDR3 covers 14 residues. The CDR3 loop is CSARIAGVGETQYF. CDR3 bases: TGCAGTGCTCGAATAGCGGGAGTCGGAGAGACCCAGTACTTC.

This clonotype has only a few counts. The chain uses TRBV5-1 and TRBJ2-5; 7 nucleotides line up with TRBD2. Germline-derived CDR1 and CDR2 are SGHRS and YFSETQ. The CDR3 contains 17 residues. Trimming took 0 bases from V and 4 from J; bases not matched to a gene: 12. The CDR3 loop reads CASSLGATSAGPETQYF. The CDR3, as DNA: TGCGCCAGCAGCTTGGGGGCCACTAGCGCCGGCCCAGAGACCCAGTACTTC.

This clonotype was observed many times. J is TRBJ2-7 and V is TRBV7-8; D not certain. Germline-derived CDR1 and CDR2 are SGHVS and FQNEAQ. V lost 6 bases and J 0 bases, leaving 9 bases between the germline ends. The CDR3 length is 13 residues. In DNA, the CDR3 is TGTGCCAGCAGTTTTGAGAGCTCCTACGAGCAGTACTTC. Translation: CASSFESSYEQYF.

In this sample, this clonotype turned up many times. The chain links TRBV9 to TRBJ2-5, with D possibly being TRBD2 (5 bases). The CDR3 runs to 16 residues. CDR1 SGDLS and CDR2 YYNGEE come from the germline V gene. The V end lost 0 bases, the J end lost 5 bases, and 17 bases lay between the germline ends. The CDR3 region has the DNA TGTGCCAGCAGCGTAGGTGGAGGCTCCAATCGGGAGACCCAGTACTTC. Amino acid sequence: CASSVGGGSNRETQYF.

This clonotype turned up a few times. The chain carries TRBV11-2 and TRBJ2-7; D could derive from TRBD1 or TRBD2 (6 bases each). The ends were cut back, 4 bases at V and 5 bases at J, with 21 bases in the middle. Germline V gene sequence: CDR1 SGHAT, CDR2 FQNNGV. This CDR3 has 16 amino acids. The CDR3 sequence: CASSSLRGETKNEQYF. CDR3 in DNA: TGTGCCAGCAGCTCCCTGAGGGGGGAGACTAAAAACGAGCAGTACTTC.

CDR3 sequence reads: CASSLVEPYNEQFF. CDR3 nucleotide sequence: TGCGCCAGCAGCTTGGTAGAACCTTACAATGAGCAGTTCTTC. The rearrangement joins TRBV5-1 to TRBJ2-1; D is uncertain. CDR1 is SGHRS, CDR2 YFSETQ, per germline. Trimming pared 0 bases from V and 4 bases from J, leaving 8 bases between. The CDR3 has 14 residues.

This clonotype showed up many times. The J gene is TRBJ2-3, the V gene TRBV15; 7 bases are a match to TRBD1. The V segment lost 0 bases and the J segment 7 bases; nucleotides outside the gene matches: 10. CDR3 length: 16 amino acids. Germline CDR1 LNHNV, CDR2 YYDKDF (reference sequence). The CDR3 nucleotides are TGTGCCACCAGCAGAGAAATCGGCAGGGGGAGTAATACGCAGTATTTT. Protein product: CATSREIGRGSNTQYF.

Many counts were recorded for this clonotype. The chain is built from TRBV20-1 and TRBJ2-1; 8 positions match TRBD2. V lost 1 base and J lost 0; bases outside the gene matches: 11. The CDR3 spans 18 residues. CDR1 and CDR2 from the germline V gene are DFQATT and SNEGSKA (reference sequence). This chain's CDR3 is CSARAMLTSASSYNEQFF. Here the CDR3 DNA reads TGCAGTGCTAGAGCAATGTTGACTAGCGCGAGCTCCTACAATGAGCAGTTCTTC.

J is TRBJ2-3 and V is TRBV6-4; 10 bases map to TRBD2. Per germline, CDR1 MRHNA and CDR2 SNTAGT. The CDR3 has 19 amino acids. J lost 2 bases, V lost 7 bases, and 18 bases had no gene match. This CDR3 is CASIYGLAEPRNNTDTQYF. As DNA, the CDR3 is TGTGCCAGCATTTATGGACTAGCGGAGCCCAGAAACAACACAGATACGCAGTATTTT.

This clonotype was seen many times. The genes are TRBV3-1 and TRBJ2-1; a weak D match, TRBD2 (6 bases). The germline gives CDR1 LGHDT, CDR2 YNNKEL (reference sequence). The V gene lost 0 bases and the J gene lost 15 bases, with 15 bases spanning the gap. CDR3 length: 13 amino acids. CDR3 in amino acids: CASSQDGGTQGFF. CDR3 DNA: TGTGCCAGCAGCCAAGATGGGGGGACCCAAGGGTTCTTC.

This clonotype was detected only a few times. The chain is built from TRBV5-5 and TRBJ2-3; TRBD1 might be the D (6 bases). Trimming removed 3 bases at V and 1 base at J, with 15 bases between. The CDR3 runs to 16 residues. Germline loops: CDR1 SGHKS, CDR2 YYEKEE (reference sequence). CDR3 DNA: TGTGCCAGCAGCTCTGAAATAGGGGGTGGCACAGATACGCAGTATTTT. Translated: CASSSEIGGGTDTQYF.

In this sample, this clonotype turned up once. CDR3 in amino acids: CDGTLMHTEAFF. The DNA for the CDR3 is TGTGACGGGACATTAATGCACACTGAAGCTTTCTTT. The chain links TRBV6-5 to TRBJ1-1, with a tentative D call TRBD1 (6 bases). Per germline, CDR1 MNHEY and CDR2 SVGAGI. There are 12 residues in the CDR3.

This clonotype was observed at least ten times. This CDR3 reads CASSPGLAAPSTDTQYF. The DNA for the CDR3 is TGCGCCAGCAGCCCGGGACTAGCGGCCCCTAGCACAGATACGCAGTATTTT. The rearrangement joins TRBV5-1 to TRBJ2-3, with TRBD2 matching over 11 bases. The CDR3 contains 17 residues. V gave up 4 bases and J gave up 0 bases; unmatched junction bases: 7. CDR1 and CDR2 (germline): SGHRS, YFSETQ.